What follows describes a single TCR beta chain. The target of this receptor is not known. Base-call qualities are not available, and no considerably larger clone is one nucleotide away. Repertoires were sampled repeatedly over the course of chemoradiotherapy so that clonal expansion in the tumor microenvironment could be followed. The data are from a study of chemoradiotherapy in HPV16-positive cancers (dated by TCRdb to 2021 to 2024). Broadly, across the study: Candidate HPV-specific T-cell clones and common TCR motifs were defined through functional T-cell assays on cells from two HPV16-positive patients. The study set out to ask whether T-cell immunity against the HPV oncoproteins E6 and E7 changes over the course of chemoradiotherapy and whether that immunity affects survival. Next, the candidate HPV-specific TCRs and motifs were followed in TCR repertoires from around 91 patients with HPV-related cancers.

Library generation was performed with the immunoSEQ multiplex PCR assay. Sourced from immuneACCESS, this table was stored by TCRdb with only in-frame sequences that have V and J called. A share of the clones is absent; for the studies checked, an unresolved V gene accounts for under half, and the remainder has no known explanation. This sample is represented by around 12,000 clones; 80% to 90% of them were singletons. 22% of the sample is taken by the ten largest. Overall study results and their limits: Expansion of candidate HPV-specific clones and E7-related TCR motifs was observed in the tumor microenvironment during treatment, whereas no such expansion was observed for non-HPV-specific T cells. In HPV16-positive patients, expansion of HPV-responsive T cells during chemoradiotherapy was found to be associated with improved recurrence-free survival. The survival association was reported for HPV16-positive patients, and the functional definition of HPV-specific T cells was derived from only a couple of HPV16-positive patients.

CDR1 and CDR2, looked up from the germline V gene (reference sequence), are SGHNT and YYREEE. V loses 3 bases, J loses 1 base, and the germline ends lie 9 bases apart. Spanning cysteine to phenylalanine, the CDR3 consists of 14 amino acids. Here the CDR3 DNA is all that survives: 42 bases in frame from base 1. The source of this sequence is a human donor with HPV-associated anogenital cancer. The chain is encoded by TRBV5-4 joined to TRBJ2-3; TRBD1 is a possible D gene, resting on 5 matching bases. The specimen comprised blood, sampled from a patient who underwent chemoradiotherapy. The nucleotides are TGTGCCAGCAGCTCAAAAGGGGGCACAGATACGCAGTATTTT. Translated, this is CASSSKGGTDTQYF. The full variable domain, with segments outside the CDR3 supplied by the reference TRBV5-4 and TRBJ2-3 proteins, appears as ETGVTQSPTHLIKTRGQQVTLRCSSQSGHNTVSWYQQALGQGPQFIFQYYREEENGRGNFPPRFSGLQFPNYSSELNVNALELDDSALYLCASSSKGGTDTQYFGPGTRLTVL.